The next 13 T cell receptor beta chains were all read from a single sample in a study of T cells in tumors after PD-1 blockade. Assay used: immunoSEQ multiplex PCR; TCRdb lists only in-frame clones, some missing. The data contain around 13,000 clones, 80% to 85% of them singletons. The sequencing here drew on PBMCs, taken after anti-PD-1 treatment. The source of these receptors is a human donor with basal cell carcinoma.

This clone has only one observation. The chain is built from TRBV20-1 and TRBJ2-1; D remains unclear. The CDR3 runs 15 residues. The V gene's germline CDR1 is DFQATT and CDR2 SNEGSKA (reference sequence). The germline V and J ends were trimmed by 3 bases and 4 bases, with 16 bases remaining between them. Here the CDR3 DNA reads TGCAGTGCTAGTACGGGTTATCCCTTTTACAATGAGCAGTTCTTC. Protein: CSASTGYPFYNEQFF.

The count of this clone is one. This chain connects TRBV10-3 to TRBJ2-1, with 8 bases fitting TRBD2. CDR3 length equals 13 residues. V lost 9 bases and J lost 8; bases outside the gene matches: 9. In germline, CDR1 is ENHRY, CDR2 SYGVKD. The CDR3 loop reads CAIKTAGAYEQFF. In DNA, the CDR3 is TGTGCCATTAAAACAGCGGGGGCCTATGAGCAGTTCTTC.

The chain carries TRBV7-2 and TRBJ2-3; D gene ambiguous. V shed 6 bases and J shed 4 bases, with 20 bases lying between them. The length of the CDR3 is 16 residues. Germline loops: CDR1 SGHTA, CDR2 FQGNSA. The CDR3 reads CASSPRVGSLPDTQYF. The CDR3 DNA follows: TGTGCCAGCAGTCCCCGGGTTGGTAGCCTCCCAGATACGCAGTATTTT.

This sequence joins TRBV2 and TRBJ1-5; no clear D. Trimming pared 2 bases from V and 10 bases from J, leaving 18 bases between. The V gene's germline CDR1 is SNHLY and CDR2 FYNNEI. The CDR3 sequence is 15 residues long. DNA of the CDR3: TGTGCCAGCAGTGAATTGACCCTCGACCCTCACCCCCAGCATTTT. Translated, it gives CASSELTLDPHPQHF.

The chain links TRBV6-6 to TRBJ2-3, with a possible D match to TRBD2 (6 bases). Germline V gene lookup returns CDR1 MNHNY and CDR2 SVGAGI (reference sequence). V lost 5 bases and J 2 bases, leaving 11 bases between the germline ends. The CDR3 consists of 14 residues. CDR3 amino acids: CASSDRDSTDTQYF. For the CDR3, the DNA is TGTGCCAGCAGTGATCGGGACTCCACAGATACGCAGTATTTT.

The chain has TRBV4-1 and TRBJ2-1; TRBD1 matches 9 bases. Germline-derived CDR1 and CDR2 are MGHRA and YSYEKL. The CDR3 spans 17 residues. V trimming: 2 bases; J trimming: 6 bases; junction bases outside the gene matches: 11. This CDR3 is CASSQPPLADRGNEQFF. CDR3 nucleotides: TGCGCCAGCAGCCAACCCCCCCTGGCGGACAGGGGCAATGAGCAGTTCTTC.

The J gene is TRBJ1-5, the V gene TRBV5-1; D perhaps matches TRBD1 (6 bases). This CDR3 region has 15 residues. The germline CDR1 and CDR2 sequences are SGHRS and YFSETQ. V was pared by 2 bases and J by 2 bases, with 11 bases between. CDR3 protein: CASSLEGGGNQPQHF. DNA of the CDR3: TGCGCCAGCAGCTTAGAGGGGGGAGGCAATCAGCCCCAGCATTTT.

The chain uses TRBV7-9 and TRBJ1-2; TRBD1 aligns across 8 bases. Germline values: CDR1 SEHNR, CDR2 FQNEAQ (reference sequence). The CDR3 spans 13 residues. J lost 8 bases, V lost 1 base, and 3 bases had no gene match. CDR3 coding DNA: TGTGCCAGCAGCTTAGTGACAGGGGACGGCTACACCTTC. As protein: CASSLVTGDGYTF.

The V call is TRBV21-1, the J call TRBJ2-2; TRBD2, the D gene given by the table, was not confirmed from the DNA. TRBV21-1 is annotated as a pseudogene. CDR3 size: 16 residues. The CDR3 spells CASSRRLAGGAGELFF. The DNA for the CDR3 is TGTGCCAGCAGCAGAAGACTAGCGGGAGGCGCCGGGGAGCTGTTTTTT.

The V and J genes are TRBV9 and TRBJ2-3; 7 positions match TRBD2. V was clipped by 4 bases and J by 6 bases; unmatched bases: 17. CDR3 length equals 17 residues. Germline lookup yields CDR1 SGDLS and CDR2 YYNGEE. CDR3 region: CASSIRGGAGVTDTQYF. The DNA of the CDR3 is TGTGCCAGCAGCATACGGGGAGGCGCGGGGGTAACGGATACGCAGTATTTT.

This clone has just one count. The CDR3 loop reads CASSLKFGNEQYF. In DNA form, the CDR3 reads TGTGCCAGCAGTTTAAAGTTCGGCAACGAGCAGTACTTC. The rearrangement uses TRBV28 and TRBJ2-7; no definite D call. Germline values: CDR1 MDHEN, CDR2 SYDVKM. This CDR3 spans 13 amino acids. V was trimmed by 2 bases and J by 5 bases, leaving 10 bases between them.

The genes are TRBV6-4 and TRBJ1-5; 7 positions agree with TRBD1. This CDR3 spans 13 amino acids. Germline values: CDR1 MRHNA, CDR2 SNTAGT. The trim removed 8 bases at V and 5 bases at J, leaving 6 bases unmatched. The CDR3 reads CASSDRVDQPQHF. CDR3 sequence (DNA): TGTGCCAGCTCTGACAGGGTAGATCAGCCCCAGCATTTT.

The chain has TRBV19 and TRBJ1-5; weak D call: TRBD1 (6 bases). V lost 0 bases, J lost 10 bases, and 10 bases lay in between. Germline V gene data show CDR1 as LNHDA and CDR2 as SQIVND (reference sequence). CDR3 length equals 13 residues. In DNA form, the CDR3 reads TGTGCCAGTAGTATAGAACCGGGGGCCCCCCAGCATTTT. It is translated as CASSIEPGAPQHF.